These T cell receptor beta chains were read from a single sample in a study of blood T cell repertoires in COVID-19. The protocol was immunoSEQ multiplex PCR, while the TCRdb copy is restricted to in-frame clones and leaves out a portion. The table includes about 310,000 clones, over 75% detected once. The sequenced sample consisted of PBMCs or T cells enriched from blood (not recorded which). The receptors were gathered from a woman in her 40s who had recovered from COVID-19. The CDR3 runs from the conserved cysteine through the conserved F or W.

v_call,cdr3_length,j_call,cdr3_aa
TRBV27,14,TRBJ2-7,CASSHRDRVYEQYF
TRBV5-4,14,TRBJ2-7,CASSVDRGQYEQYF
TRBV24-1,17,TRBJ2-1,CATSDFFSPGGYNEQFF
TRBV5-1,15,TRBJ2-2,CASSLDRVGSGELFF
TRBV3-1/TRBV3-2,14,TRBJ1-1,CASSPSGMYTEAFF
TRBV5-4,14,TRBJ1-5,CASSLKGVDQPQHF
TRBV21-1,14,TRBJ2-7,CASSPDRSSYEQYF
TRBV2,13,TRBJ2-5,CASSERYPETQYF
TRBV11-3,16,TRBJ2-3,CASSLDMRRSKDTQYF
TRBV7-2,16,TRBJ2-1,CASSLAASGGYNEQFF
TRBV7-8,13,TRBJ1-5,CASSPVEGQPQHF
TRBV9,15,TRBJ2-1,CASSVEAGLGGEQFF
TRBV6-5,15,TRBJ2-7,CASSYSGEGVYEQYF
TRBV7-9,17,TRBJ2-2,CASTDLLEREGPGELFF
TRBV6-5,13,TRBJ1-6,CASSYSRGVQVHF
TRBV7-3,14,TRBJ2-3,CASSLRGGTDTQYF
TRBV11-2,13,TRBJ2-5,CASSLEGEGTQYF
TRBV27,13,TRBJ2-5,CASKGQGEETQYF
TRBV5-8,12,TRBJ2-7,CASSFGAYEQYF
TRBV9,15,TRBJ1-2,CASSPTRDLTYGYTF
TRBV28,17,TRBJ1-5,CASSLGGTKGGNQPQHF
TRBV6-5,14,TRBJ2-7,CASSRSTGTYEQYF
TRBV27,14,TRBJ2-1,CASSSHGGGRAKFF
TRBV28,16,TRBJ2-1,CASTLYAGTNHNEQFF
TRBV9,15,TRBJ2-5,CASSVGQGARETQYF
TRBV7-3,15,TRBJ2-1,CASSLTGGLAGGNFF
TRBV7-2,13,TRBJ1-1,CASSSPSRSHAFF
TRBV5-4,15,TRBJ2-7,CASSPGSSGSYEQYF
TRBV19,14,TRBJ1-2,CAIRREPPGDGYTF
TRBV11-1,14,TRBJ1-4,CASSSGSGGEKLFF
TRBV18,15,TRBJ1-1,CASSPLPGDDTEAFF
TRBV7-9,16,TRBJ1-1,CASSLGGTGGRTEAFF
TRBV28,15,TRBJ1-5,CASSSGQGPHQPQHF
TRBV24-1,14,TRBJ2-1,CATSVIGQPGEQFF
TRBV7-8,17,TRBJ2-1,CASSLRAAGEGNNEQFF
TRBV19,14,TRBJ1-2,CASSFPATGYGYTF
TRBV13,12,TRBJ2-1,CASSPTGDEQFF
TRBV6-5,15,TRBJ1-1,CASSSVQAGLTEAFF
TRBV18,17,TRBJ1-1,CASSPRLQGARTAEAFF
TRBV9,14,TRBJ2-2,CASSDRGGTGELFF
TRBV5-5,14,TRBJ1-5,CASSSGQGDQPQHF
TRBV4-3,22,TRBJ2-1,CASSQESGAGLAGDGSLGEQFF
TRBV7-2,16,TRBJ1-4,CASSLGRTGGSEKLFF